This T cell receptor (beta chain) is from a study of T cells after yellow fever vaccination. Trimming took off 5 bases at V and 1 base at J, with 12 bases between the two ends. Germline CDR1 reads SEHNR; CDR2 reads FQNEAQ (reference sequence). The CDR3 is 16 residues long. This clonotype showed up just a few times. A single record per CDR3 protein comes from TCRdb applying MiXCR to the 5' RACE reads. Counted here are around 300,000 distinct CDR3 sequences, roughly 4% occurring once; the ten biggest clones make up 20% to 25%. This receptor was identified in a young man who received the YFV17D yellow fever vaccine. This chain connects TRBV7-9 to TRBJ2-6; D gene unclear. This sample comprised PBMCs, obtained 5 days after the yellow fever booster vaccination. CDR3 loop: CASSPPPDSGANVLTF. The CDR3 DNA follows: TGTGCCAGCAGCCCGCCACCGGATTCTGGGGCCAACGTCCTGACTTTC.